Listed below are T cell receptor beta chains from one sample, sequenced in a study of blood T cell repertoires in COVID-19. The assay was immunoSEQ multiplex PCR, and TCRdb's table has in-frame clones only and misses some. The sample gives tens of thousands of clones, about 80% of which show up once; 35% to 40% is in the top ten. Source material: peripheral blood. The origin of the receptors is a woman aged 70 to 79 with acute or convalescent COVID-19. Each CDR3 is given with its conserved first and last residue. The D gene is left open where the match is weak. Size is omitted from some rows. Given values are once, few, many or a class for expanded clones.

D gene,V gene,clone size,J gene,CDR3 protein,CDR3 DNA
-,TRBV19,-,TRBJ1-5,CASSVGLHGGQPQHF,TGTGCCAGTAGTGTCGGACTCCATGGAGGGCAGCCCCAGCATTTT
-,TRBV7-2,-,TRBJ2-1,CASKVGLRMDEQFF,TGTGCTAGTAAGGTCGGGTTAAGAATGGATGAGCAGTTCTTC
-,TRBV11-2,-,TRBJ2-1,CASSLGSEGGLAHYNEQFF,TGTGCCAGCAGCTTAGGGTCTGAGGGGGGGCTAGCGCACTACAATGAGCAGTTCTTC
-,TRBV27,-,TRBJ1-5,CASSPQVGGVNSNQPQHF,TGTGCCAGCAGTCCCCAGGTTGGGGGGGTCAATAGCAATCAGCCCCAGCATTTT
-,TRBV7-9,-,TRBJ1-1,CASSRDSMNTEAFF,TGTGCCAGCAGCCGCGACAGCATGAACACTGAAGCTTTCTTT
-,TRBV6-5,-,TRBJ2-7,CASSRGTYEQYF,TGTGCCAGCAGCAGGGGAACCTACGAGCAGTACTTC
-,TRBV6-5,-,TRBJ2-3,CASNPPGRGDTQYF,TGTGCCAGCAACCCACCTGGGAGGGGGGATACGCAGTATTTT
TRBD2,TRBV28,-,TRBJ2-5,CASSWTSEETQYF,TGTGCCAGCAGTTGGACTAGCGAGGAGACCCAGTACTTC
-,TRBV19,-,TRBJ1-5,CASKVAGDQPQHF,TGTGCCAGTAAGGTTGCAGGGGATCAGCCCCAGCATTTT
-,TRBV27,few,TRBJ2-1,CASRKRGRGEQFF,TGTGCCAGCAGGAAGCGTGGACGGGGAGAGCAGTTCTTC
-,TRBV21-1,-,TRBJ1-2,CASSHSGTEKGYTF,TGTGCCAGCAGCCACTCAGGGACAGAGAAAGGCTACACCTTC
-,TRBV27,few,TRBJ1-6,CASSPTGTKGSPLHF,TGTGCCAGCAGTCCAACCGGGACTAAGGGGTCACCCCTCCACTTT
-,TRBV19,-,TRBJ1-5,CATRGTGTKNQPQHF,TGTGCCACCAGGGGAACAGGGACTAAGAATCAGCCCCAGCATTTT
-,TRBV19,-,TRBJ2-7,CASSTTPLTYEQYF,TGTGCCAGTAGTACAACTCCGCTAACCTACGAGCAGTACTTC
-,TRBV9,once,TRBJ1-1,CASSVYSNTEAFF,TGTGCCAGCAGCGTTTACAGTAACACTGAAGCTTTCTTT
-,TRBV7-9,-,TRBJ1-4,CASTSGMYEKLFF,TGTGCCAGCACCTCCGGGATGTATGAAAAACTGTTTTTT
TRBD1,TRBV18,few,TRBJ1-4,CASSDPGQVSEKLFF,TGTGCCAGCTCTGACCCGGGACAGGTCAGTGAAAAACTGTTTTTT